Shown below are 32 T cell receptor beta chains from a single sample sequenced in a study of shared clonotypes between healthy human individuals. Measured with immunoSEQ multiplex PCR; TCRdb has only the in-frame clones, and not every one. The data hold under 600,000 clones, with roughly 98% observed a single time. CD45RO-negative, CCR7-positively selected cells formed the naive CD8 fraction, excluding terminally differentiated effector memory CD45RA+ cells. Sequencing was carried out using naive CD8+ T cells sorted from blood. Receptor source: a man aged 25 to 40 in good health.

The chain is built from TRBV5-5 and TRBJ2-3, with a weak D call TRBD2 (5 bases). Germline-derived CDR1 and CDR2 are SGHKS and YYEKEE (reference sequence). The CDR3 spans 15 residues. V was trimmed by 6 bases and J by 1 base, leaving 15 bases between them. This CDR3 reads CASILWSSGTDTQYF. The CDR3 nucleotides read TGTGCCAGCATCCTTTGGAGTAGCGGCACAGATACGCAGTATTTT.

The J gene is TRBJ2-1, the V gene TRBV27, with 13 bases that match TRBD2. V was pared by 5 bases and J by 8 bases, with 6 bases of the junction left unmatched. The CDR3 is 15 residues long. Germline loops: CDR1 MNHEY, CDR2 SMNVEV (reference sequence). The CDR3, as DNA: TGTGCCAGCAGTCAAGGACTAGCGGGAGTGGATGAGCAGTTCTTC. Its translation is CASSQGLAGVDEQFF.

The genes are TRBV27 and TRBJ2-3; no reliable D call. Germline-derived CDR1 and CDR2 are MNHEY and SMNVEV (reference sequence). Trimming took off 5 bases at V and 0 bases at J, with 9 bases between the two ends. This CDR3 comprises 14 residues. CDR3 sequence: CASSHQYSTDTQYF. The DNA of the CDR3 is TGTGCCAGCAGTCACCAATATAGCACAGATACGCAGTATTTT.

The chain recombines TRBV6-6 with TRBJ1-4; D possibly corresponds to TRBD1 (6 bases). This CDR3 is 15 amino acids long. CDR1 and CDR2 (germline): MNHNY, SVGAGI (reference sequence). The ends were cut back, 0 bases at V and 7 bases at J, with 12 bases in the middle. As DNA, the CDR3 is TGTGCCAGCAGTTACTCGATCCAGGGGAGTGAAAAACTGTTTTTT. Its translation is CASSYSIQGSEKLFF.

This chain uses TRBV7-9 with TRBJ1-1; D remains ambiguous. Germline lookup yields CDR1 SEHNR and CDR2 FQNEAQ (reference sequence). Trimming took 3 bases from V and 3 from J, leaving 11 bases between them. The CDR3 runs to 14 residues. The CDR3: CASSFPAWDTEAFF. The CDR3 DNA reads TGTGCCAGCAGCTTCCCGGCCTGGGACACTGAAGCTTTCTTT. The full variable domain, in which reference TRBV7-9 and TRBJ1-1 provide the parts outside the CDR3, is DTGVSQNPRHKITKRGQNVTFRCDPISEHNRLYWYRQTLGQGPEFLTYFQNEAQLEKSRLLSDRFSAERPKGSFSTLEIQRTEQGDSAMYLCASSFPAWDTEAFFGQGTRLTVV.

A remark on this clone: Relative to the germline gene, one junction end is altered; a read error may explain this. The rearrangement uses TRBV10-3 and TRBJ2-3; TRBD2 matches 13 bases. The germline CDR1 and CDR2 sequences are ENHRY and SYGVKD. This CDR3 contains 17 residues. This chain's CDR3 is CAISERRLAGGRNTQYF. The CDR3 nucleotides are TGTGCCATCAGTGAGCGAAGACTAGCGGGAGGTAGGAATACTCAGTATTTT.

The chain recombines TRBV9 with TRBJ2-1, with TRBD2 as a possible D gene (6 bases). Germline CDR1 reads SGDLS; CDR2 reads YYNGEE. The CDR3 totals 15 residues. V shed 6 bases and J shed 4 bases, with 17 bases lying between them. The chain's CDR3 is CASTQGVAAYNEQFF. CDR3 nucleotides: TGTGCCAGCACCCAGGGAGTAGCGGCGTACAATGAGCAGTTCTTC.

This clone has only one observation. The chain employs TRBV27 and TRBJ2-1; D call uncertain. This CDR3 comprises 12 residues. CDR1 MNHEY and CDR2 SMNVEV come from the germline V gene (reference sequence). With 5 bases removed from V and 8 bases from J, the gap between germline ends came to 10 bases. CDR3 DNA sequence: TGTGCCAGCAGTACGTACAACCATGAGCAGTTCTTC. Translation: CASSTYNHEQFF.

The chain carries TRBV28 and TRBJ2-7; the D gene is possibly TRBD1 (5 bases). The V gene's germline CDR1 is MDHEN and CDR2 SYDVKM. Trimming took 6 bases from V and 3 from J, leaving 12 bases between them. CDR3 length: 13 residues. The CDR3 reads CASRLTVHYEQYF. The CDR3 DNA reads as TGTGCCAGCAGACTGACAGTTCACTACGAGCAGTACTTC.

The chain employs TRBV6-5 and TRBJ2-7, with D tentatively TRBD1 (5 bases). The CDR3 has 11 amino acids. The V end was cut by 6 bases, the J end by 5 bases, with 8 bases between. CDR1 and CDR2 from the germline V gene are MNHEY and SVGAGI. The CDR3 bases are TGTGCCAGCAGGGCAGGGAACGAGCAGTACTTC. Protein: CASRAGNEQYF.

V and J are TRBV7-9 and TRBJ1-2; TRBD1 agrees at 9 bases. Germline assignment: CDR1 SEHNR and CDR2 FQNEAQ (reference sequence). The CDR3 consists of 15 residues. V was clipped by 3 bases and J by 2 bases; unmatched bases: 4. CDR3 in amino acids: CASSFATGGNYGYTF. The DNA of the CDR3 is TGTGCCAGCAGCTTCGCGACAGGGGGGAACTATGGCTACACCTTC.

The V gene is TRBV9, the J gene TRBJ2-3, with D unresolved. CDR3 length equals 14 residues. Trimming removed 0 bases at V and 2 bases at J, with 7 bases between. Germline V gene lookup returns CDR1 SGDLS and CDR2 YYNGEE. DNA for the CDR3: TGTGCCAGCAGCGTAGATCTCTCCACAGATACGCAGTATTTT. The encoded protein is CASSVDLSTDTQYF. The full variable domain, its missing parts supplied by reference TRBV9 and TRBJ2-3, is DSGVTQTPKHLITATGQRVTLRCSPRSGDLSVYWYQQSLDQGLQFLIQYYNGEERAKGNILERFSAQQFPDLHSELNLSSLELGDSALYFCASSVDLSTDTQYFGPGTRLTVL.

This clone appeared a single time. The chain carries TRBV6-6 and TRBJ2-7, with D perhaps TRBD1 (6 bases). CDR3 length: 14 amino acids. From germline, CDR1 is MNHNY and CDR2 SVGAGI (reference sequence). The V and J ends lost 2 bases and 4 bases respectively, with 12 bases between them. The CDR3 DNA reads as TGTGCCAGCAGTTACCTAGGCAGGGGTTACGAGCAGTACTTC. It yields the protein CASSYLGRGYEQYF.

This clone was found once. With a much larger clone just one base away, this may be a read error. Other DNA variants within this sample encode the same CDR3. The chain is built from TRBV5-6 and TRBJ2-3; unclear D gene. The CDR3 has 11 residues. V was clipped by 2 bases and J by 3 bases, with 1 base between them. The germline V gene has CDR1 SGHDT and CDR2 YYEEEE. In DNA, the CDR3 is TGTGCCAGCAGCTTAACAGATACGCAGTATTTT. This encodes CASSLTDTQYF.

V is TRBV4-3 and J is TRBJ2-1, with 14 bases fitting TRBD2. The CDR3 covers 17 residues. Germline assignment: CDR1 LGHNA and CDR2 YSLEER. Trimming removed 4 bases from V and 6 bases from J; junction bases left unmatched: 8. The CDR3 region has the DNA TGCGCCAGCAGCCTTCGACTAGCGGGAGGGATTAGCAATGAGCAGTTCTTC. Translating it yields CASSLRLAGGISNEQFF.

This chain links TRBV7-3 with TRBJ2-5; perhaps TRBD2 as D (7 bases). This CDR3 is built from 18 residues. CDR1 and CDR2 from the germline V gene are SGHTA and FQGTGA. V was pared by 2 bases and J by 4 bases, with 23 bases between. CDR3 sequence reads: CASSLGGTHGGLRETQYF. The DNA for the CDR3 is TGTGCCAGCAGCTTAGGTGGGACCCACGGGGGGCTTCGAGAGACCCAGTACTTC.

This sequence joins TRBV19 and TRBJ2-1; TRBD2 aligns across 8 bases. CDR1 is LNHDA, CDR2 SQIVND, per germline (reference sequence). The V and J ends lost 4 bases and 0 bases, in that order; junction bases with no gene match: 5. CDR3 length equals 16 residues. CDR3 sequence: CASSKRGGSSYNEQFF. The CDR3 DNA follows: TGTGCCAGTAGTAAGCGCGGGGGGAGCTCCTACAATGAGCAGTTCTTC.

This chain links TRBV6-5 with TRBJ2-7; 10 nucleotides match TRBD1. This CDR3 comprises 16 residues. Germline V CDR1 and CDR2: MNHEY, SVGAGI. V shed 0 bases, J shed 2 bases, and the junction held 4 bases outside the gene matches. The DNA for the CDR3 is TGTGCCAGCAGTTACTCTGGGACAGGGGTAACCTACGAGCAGTACTTC. It is translated as CASSYSGTGVTYEQYF.

The CDR3 DNA is TGTGCCAGCAGTTACAGGGCCCACGAGCAGTACTTC. It specifies CASSYRAHEQYF. V and J are TRBV28 and TRBJ2-7, with a tentative D call TRBD1 (6 bases). The germline CDR1 and CDR2 sequences are MDHEN and SYDVKM. The germline V and J ends were trimmed by 4 bases and 5 bases, with 9 bases remaining between them. This CDR3 has 12 residues.

The chain uses TRBV5-5 and TRBJ1-3, with 8 bases aligning to TRBD1. V lost 4 bases to trimming and J lost 1 base; unmatched junction nucleotides: 7. Germline CDR1 and CDR2: SGHKS and YYEKEE (reference sequence). CDR3 length: 16 amino acids. The CDR3 region has the DNA TGTGCCAGCAGCAGAGGACAGGGCGGTTCTGGAAACACCATATATTTT. Protein: CASSRGQGGSGNTIYF.

The V call is TRBV27, the J call TRBJ2-5; the D gene is possibly TRBD2 (6 bases). Trimming pared 2 bases from V and 2 bases from J, leaving 18 bases between. This CDR3 is 17 amino acids long. Germline CDR1 MNHEY, CDR2 SMNVEV (reference sequence). CDR3 in amino acids: CASSLIGGGIFQETQYF. The CDR3 nucleotides are TGTGCCAGCAGTTTAATCGGTGGCGGGATTTTTCAAGAGACCCAGTACTTC.

The CDR3 coding sequence is TGTGCCAGCAGCTTGGGACCTAGCGGGAGCTCCTACGAGCAGTACTTC. Translated: CASSLGPSGSSYEQYF. The chain joins TRBV5-6 to TRBJ2-7; 10 positions match TRBD2. The CDR3 totals 16 residues. Losses at the gene ends were 0 bases for V and 0 bases for J; bases not matched to a gene: 3. Germline-derived CDR1 and CDR2 are SGHDT and YYEEEE.

The gene calls are TRBV29-1 and TRBJ2-1; weak D call: TRBD2 (6 bases). Trimming removed 6 bases from V and 4 bases from J, with 16 bases in between. The germline gives CDR1 SQVTM, CDR2 ANQGSEA. This CDR3 region has 14 residues. The CDR3 DNA reads TGCAGCGTCACCGGGACTGTGAAGTACAATGAGCAGTTCTTC. As protein: CSVTGTVKYNEQFF.

The rearrangement links TRBV7-9 to TRBJ2-1, with TRBD2 as a possible D gene (5 bases). V was shortened by 4 bases and J by 8 bases, with 12 bases between the two germline ends. Germline CDR1 is SEHNR and CDR2 is FQNEAQ (reference sequence). The CDR3 covers 13 residues. The CDR3 nucleotides read TGTGCCAGCAGCTCGATGGAGGTGGATGAGCAGTTCTTC. Its protein product is CASSSMEVDEQFF. Complete variable domain (other parts from reference TRBV7-9 and TRBJ2-1): DTGVSQNPRHKITKRGQNVTFRCDPISEHNRLYWYRQTLGQGPEFLTYFQNEAQLEKSRLLSDRFSAERPKGSFSTLEIQRTEQGDSAMYLCASSSMEVDEQFFGPGTRLTVL.

V usage is TRBV7-9 and J usage is TRBJ2-1; the match to TRBD2 covers 12 bases. CDR3 size: 17 residues. Per germline, CDR1 SEHNR and CDR2 FQNEAQ (reference sequence). J lost 0 bases, V lost 5 bases, and 5 bases had no gene match. The chain's CDR3 is CASSTRTSGVSYNEQFF. As DNA, the CDR3 is TGTGCCAGCAGCACCCGGACTAGCGGGGTCTCCTACAATGAGCAGTTCTTC.

V gene TRBV5-1 combines with J gene TRBJ2-2; no clear D. The V and J ends lost 4 bases and 8 bases respectively, with 6 bases between them. The CDR3 runs 11 residues. Germline lookup yields CDR1 SGHRS and CDR2 YFSETQ. The CDR3 is CASSGDGELFF. The CDR3, as DNA: TGCGCCAGCAGCGGCGATGGGGAGCTGTTTTTT.

The chain couples TRBV13 to TRBJ2-7; 11 bases agree with TRBD2. V lost 5 bases, J lost 6 bases, and 6 bases stayed unmatched. The CDR3 is 14 residues long. Germline-derived CDR1 and CDR2 are PRHDT and FYEKMQ (reference sequence). This chain's CDR3 is CASSPLGLAGEQYF. CDR3 DNA sequence: TGTGCCAGCAGCCCCCTCGGACTAGCGGGCGAGCAGTACTTC.

This clone was observed a single time. This chain links TRBV27 with TRBJ1-2; 11 nucleotides agree with TRBD1. The CDR3 runs 20 residues. V was pared by 6 bases and J by 2 bases, with 20 bases of the junction left unmatched. The V gene's germline CDR1 is MNHEY and CDR2 SMNVEV (reference sequence). CDR3 nucleotide sequence: TGTGCCAGCAGCTCTCTCGCGTCAGGACAGGGGGCAGGATCGAACTATGGCTACACCTTC. Translated, it gives CASSSLASGQGAGSNYGYTF.

This sequence joins TRBV7-8 and TRBJ2-1, with 12 positions matching TRBD2. The CDR3 totals 16 residues. Unmatched junction bases numbered 5, after V lost 0 bases and J lost 8 bases. CDR1 and CDR2 from the germline V gene are SGHVS and FQNEAQ. DNA for the CDR3: TGTGCCAGCAGCTTAGCACTAGCGGGAGGCGAGCATGAGCAGTTCTTC. This gives the protein CASSLALAGGEHEQFF.

The chain combines TRBV9 with TRBJ1-4; perhaps TRBD1 as D (5 bases). V was clipped by 1 base and J by 8 bases, with 12 bases between them. Germline loops: CDR1 SGDLS, CDR2 YYNGEE. The CDR3 consists of 14 residues. The CDR3 DNA follows: TGTGCCAGCAGCGTACAGGGCGCTGGGGAAAAACTGTTTTTT. This sequence encodes CASSVQGAGEKLFF.

This clone was counted once. The gene calls are TRBV11-3 and TRBJ2-1; D assignment may be TRBD1 or TRBD2 (6 bases each). CDR1 and CDR2 (germline): SGHNT, YENEEA. Trimming removed 3 bases at V and 15 bases at J, with 15 bases between. The CDR3 is made up of 12 amino acids. CDR3 loop: CASSFFGGLPFF. Here the CDR3 DNA reads TGTGCCAGCAGCTTTTTTGGGGGGCTGCCGTTCTTC. The entire variable domain, with the rest obtained from reference TRBV11-3 and TRBJ2-1, is as follows: EAGVVQSPRYKIIEKKQPVAFWCNPISGHNTLYWYLQNLGQGPELLIRYENEEAVDDSQLPKDRFSAERLKGVDSTLKIQPAELGDSAVYLCASSFFGGLPFFGPGTRLTVL.

CDR3 amino acids: CASSLFFATNEKLFF. In nucleotides, the CDR3 is TGTGCCAGCAGTTTATTCTTTGCAACTAATGAAAAACTGTTTTTT. The chain is built from TRBV27 and TRBJ1-4; D remains ambiguous. CDR1 is MNHEY, CDR2 SMNVEV, per germline (reference sequence). Deletions cut 1 base from V and 0 bases from J, with 6 bases between. This CDR3 is 15 amino acids long.